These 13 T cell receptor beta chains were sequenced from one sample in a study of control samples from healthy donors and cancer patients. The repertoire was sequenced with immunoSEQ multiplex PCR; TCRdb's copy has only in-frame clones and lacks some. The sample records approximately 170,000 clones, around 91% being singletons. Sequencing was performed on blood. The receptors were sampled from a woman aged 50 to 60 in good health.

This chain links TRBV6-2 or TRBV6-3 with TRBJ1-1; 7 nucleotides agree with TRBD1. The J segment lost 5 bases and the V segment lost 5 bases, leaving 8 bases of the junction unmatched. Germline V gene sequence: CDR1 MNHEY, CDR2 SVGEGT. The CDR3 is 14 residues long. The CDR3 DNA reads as TGTGCCAGCAGTAACGACAGGGTTGCGACTGAAGCTTTCTTT. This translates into CASSNDRVATEAFF.

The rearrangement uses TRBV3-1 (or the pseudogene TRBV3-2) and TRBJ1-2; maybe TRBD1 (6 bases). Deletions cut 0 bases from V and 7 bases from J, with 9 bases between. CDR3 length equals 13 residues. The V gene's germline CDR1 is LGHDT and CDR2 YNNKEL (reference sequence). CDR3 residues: CASSQDQGCGYTF. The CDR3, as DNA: TGTGCCAGCAGCCAAGATCAGGGGTGTGGCTACACCTTC.

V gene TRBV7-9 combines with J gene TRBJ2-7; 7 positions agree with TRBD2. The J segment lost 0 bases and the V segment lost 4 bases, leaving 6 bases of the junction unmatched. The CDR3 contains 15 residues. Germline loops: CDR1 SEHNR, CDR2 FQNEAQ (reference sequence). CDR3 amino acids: CASSSGRGGSYEQYF. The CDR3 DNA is TGTGCCAGCAGCTCGGGGAGGGGCGGCTCCTACGAGCAGTACTTC.

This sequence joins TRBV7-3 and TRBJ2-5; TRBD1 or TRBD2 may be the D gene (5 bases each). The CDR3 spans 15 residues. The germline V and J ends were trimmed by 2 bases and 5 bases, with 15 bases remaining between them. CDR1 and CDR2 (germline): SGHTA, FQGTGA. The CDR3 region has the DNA TGTGCCAGCAGCTTAGGGTCCGGGACCGGTGAGACCCAGTACTTC. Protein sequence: CASSLGSGTGETQYF.

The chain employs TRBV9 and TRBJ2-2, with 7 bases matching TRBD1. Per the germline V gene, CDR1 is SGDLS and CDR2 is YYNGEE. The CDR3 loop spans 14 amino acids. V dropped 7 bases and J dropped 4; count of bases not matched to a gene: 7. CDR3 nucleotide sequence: TGTGCCAGCCGGAAAACAGGGGTCACCGGGGAGCTGTTTTTT. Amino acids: CASRKTGVTGELFF.

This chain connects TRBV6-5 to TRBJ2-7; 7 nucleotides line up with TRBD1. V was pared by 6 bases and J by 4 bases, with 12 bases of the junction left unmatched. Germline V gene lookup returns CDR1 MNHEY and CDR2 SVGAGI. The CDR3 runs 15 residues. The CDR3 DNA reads TGTGCCAGCAGCCCCGAGTGGCAGGGGGTTTACGAGCAGTACTTC. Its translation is CASSPEWQGVYEQYF.

The CDR3 bases are TGTGCCACCAAGAGGGACCCCGGATCGGGGGAGACCCAGTACTTC. It is translated as CATKRDPGSGETQYF. The chain recombines TRBV10-3 with TRBJ2-5; the D call may be TRBD1 or TRBD2 (5 bases each). Deletions cut 10 bases from V and 5 bases from J, with 23 bases between. Germline lookup yields CDR1 ENHRY and CDR2 SYGVKD. This CDR3 is built from 15 residues.

The CDR3 sequence is CASRQIDRAGNTIYF. The CDR3 coding sequence is TGTGCCAGCAGGCAAATCGACAGGGCTGGAAACACCATATATTTT. The chain combines TRBV28 with TRBJ1-3, with TRBD1 matching over 7 bases. Germline assignment: CDR1 MDHEN and CDR2 SYDVKM. V lost 6 bases and J lost 2; bases outside the gene matches: 7. CDR3 size: 15 residues. Filled out from reference TRBV28 and TRBJ1-3, the complete variable domain reads DVKVTQSSRYLVKRTGEKVFLECVQDMDHENMFWYRQDPGLGLRLIYFSYDVKMKEKGDIPEGYSVSREKKERFSLILESASTNQTSMYLCASRQIDRAGNTIYFGEGSWLTVV.

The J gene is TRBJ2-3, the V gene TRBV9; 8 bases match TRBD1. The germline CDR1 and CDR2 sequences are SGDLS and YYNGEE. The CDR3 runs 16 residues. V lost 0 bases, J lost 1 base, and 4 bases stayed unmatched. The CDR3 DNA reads TGTGCCAGCAGCGTAGGGAGCAGGGGGCGCACAGATACGCAGTATTTT. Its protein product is CASSVGSRGRTDTQYF.

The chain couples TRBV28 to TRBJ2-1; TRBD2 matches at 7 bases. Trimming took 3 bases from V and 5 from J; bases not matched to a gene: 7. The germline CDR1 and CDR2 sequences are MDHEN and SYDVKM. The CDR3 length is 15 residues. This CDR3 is CASSFPGLVNNEQFF. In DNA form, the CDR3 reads TGTGCCAGCAGTTTCCCCGGACTAGTTAACAATGAGCAGTTCTTC.

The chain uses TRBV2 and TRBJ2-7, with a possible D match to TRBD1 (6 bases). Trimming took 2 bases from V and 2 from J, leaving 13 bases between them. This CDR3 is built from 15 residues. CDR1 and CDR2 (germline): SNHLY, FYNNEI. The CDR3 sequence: CASSESNRATYEQYF. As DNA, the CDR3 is TGTGCCAGCAGTGAAAGTAACAGGGCCACCTACGAGCAGTACTTC.

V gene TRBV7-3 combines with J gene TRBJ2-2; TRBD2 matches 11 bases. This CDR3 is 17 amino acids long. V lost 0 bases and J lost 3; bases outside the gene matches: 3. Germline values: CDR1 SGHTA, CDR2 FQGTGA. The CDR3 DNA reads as TGTGCCAGCAGCTTAACCGCTAGCGGGAGGTACACCGGGGAGCTGTTTTTT. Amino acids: CASSLTASGRYTGELFF.

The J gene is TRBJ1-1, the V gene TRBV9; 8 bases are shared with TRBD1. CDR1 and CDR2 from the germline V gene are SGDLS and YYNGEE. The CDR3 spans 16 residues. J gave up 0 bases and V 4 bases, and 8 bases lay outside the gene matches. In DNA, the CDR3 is TGTGCCAGCAGCCCTCAGGGGGCGGCGGTGAACACTGAAGCTTTCTTT. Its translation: CASSPQGAAVNTEAFF.